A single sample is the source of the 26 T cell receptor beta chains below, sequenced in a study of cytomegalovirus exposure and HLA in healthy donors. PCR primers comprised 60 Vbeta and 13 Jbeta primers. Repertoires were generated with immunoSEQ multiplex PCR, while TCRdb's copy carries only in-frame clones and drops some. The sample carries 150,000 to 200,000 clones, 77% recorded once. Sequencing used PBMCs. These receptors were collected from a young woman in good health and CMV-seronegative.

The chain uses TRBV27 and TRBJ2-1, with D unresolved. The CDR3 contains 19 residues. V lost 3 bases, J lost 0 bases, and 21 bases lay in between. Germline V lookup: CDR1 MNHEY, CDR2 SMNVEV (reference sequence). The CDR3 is CASSLIADLVPSSYNEQFF. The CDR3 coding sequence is TGTGCCAGCAGTTTGATTGCAGACTTAGTACCTAGCTCCTACAATGAGCAGTTCTTC.

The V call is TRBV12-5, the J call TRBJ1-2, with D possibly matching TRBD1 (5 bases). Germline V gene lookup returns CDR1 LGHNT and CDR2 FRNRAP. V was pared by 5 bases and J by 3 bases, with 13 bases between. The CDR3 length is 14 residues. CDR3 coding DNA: TGTGCTAGTGGTCCTCGCGGGACTGACTATGGCTACACCTTC. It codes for CASGPRGTDYGYTF.

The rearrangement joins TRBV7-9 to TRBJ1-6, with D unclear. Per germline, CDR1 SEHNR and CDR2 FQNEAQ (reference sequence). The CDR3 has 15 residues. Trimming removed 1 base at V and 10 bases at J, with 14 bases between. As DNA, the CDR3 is TGTGCCAGCAGCTTAGAGAGGGTTAGTCAATCACCCCTCCACTTT. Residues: CASSLERVSQSPLHF.

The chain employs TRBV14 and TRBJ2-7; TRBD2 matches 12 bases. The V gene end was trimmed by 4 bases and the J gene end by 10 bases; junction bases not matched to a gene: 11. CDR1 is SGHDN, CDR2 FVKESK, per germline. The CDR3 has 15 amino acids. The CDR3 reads CASSPPLSSGGEQYF. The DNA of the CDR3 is TGTGCCAGCAGCCCCCCCCTATCTAGCGGGGGGGAACAGTACTTC.

Here the CDR3 reads CASSPGTGITYEQYF. The CDR3 DNA reads as TGCGCCAGCAGCCCCGGCACAGGAATTACCTACGAGCAGTACTTC. V is TRBV5-1 and J is TRBJ2-7; a weak D match, TRBD1 (5 bases). The V end lost 4 bases, the J end lost 2 bases, and 16 bases lay between the germline ends. Germline V gene data show CDR1 as SGHRS and CDR2 as YFSETQ. The CDR3 sequence is 15 residues long.

CDR3 DNA sequence: TGTGCCAGCAGCTTAACGTCGTGGGGAACAGGAATCTCCTACGAGCAGTACTTC. This gives the protein CASSLTSWGTGISYEQYF. The chain employs TRBV7-2 and TRBJ2-7, with D perhaps TRBD1 (5 bases). CDR3 length equals 18 residues. Germline loops: CDR1 SGHTA, CDR2 FQGNSA. The germline V and J ends were trimmed by 2 bases and 0 bases, with 20 bases remaining between them. Full variable domain (remainder filled in from reference TRBV7-2 and TRBJ2-7): GAGVSQSPSNKVTEKGKDVELRCDPISGHTALYWYRQSLGQGLEFLIYFQGNSAPDKSGLPSDRFSAERTGGSVSTLTIQRTQQEDSAVYLCASSLTSWGTGISYEQYFGPGTRLTVT.

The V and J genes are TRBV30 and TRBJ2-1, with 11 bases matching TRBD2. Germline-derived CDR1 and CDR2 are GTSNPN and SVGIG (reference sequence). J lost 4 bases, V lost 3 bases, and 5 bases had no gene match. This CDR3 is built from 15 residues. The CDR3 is CAWSIAGGIYNEQFF. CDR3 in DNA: TGTGCCTGGAGCATAGCGGGGGGGATTTACAATGAGCAGTTCTTC.

CDR3 residues: CASSLGAGPGYGYTF. The CDR3 coding sequence is TGTGCCAGCAGCTTGGGTGCAGGGCCGGGCTATGGCTACACCTTC. The chain couples TRBV5-5 to TRBJ1-2, with D perhaps TRBD1 (5 bases). The germline CDR1 and CDR2 sequences are SGHKS and YYEKEE (reference sequence). The CDR3 runs to 15 residues. Trimming took off 0 bases at V and 4 bases at J, with 13 bases between the two ends.

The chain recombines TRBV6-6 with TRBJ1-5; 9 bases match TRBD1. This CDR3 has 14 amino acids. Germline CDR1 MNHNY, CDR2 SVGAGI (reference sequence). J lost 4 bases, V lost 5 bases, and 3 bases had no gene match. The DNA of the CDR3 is TGTGCCAGCAGTAAGACAGGGGGGAATCAGCCCCAGCATTTT. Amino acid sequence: CASSKTGGNQPQHF.

CDR3: CASSVASAPSYNEQFF. CDR3 DNA: TGTGCCAGCAGCGTTGCTAGCGCCCCATCCTACAATGAGCAGTTCTTC. This chain joins TRBV9 and TRBJ2-1; possibly TRBD2 for D (6 bases). There are 16 residues in the CDR3. Per the germline V gene, CDR1 is SGDLS and CDR2 is YYNGEE. The V end was cut by 2 bases, the J end by 1 base, with 13 bases between. The variable domain in full, with the rest retrieved from reference TRBV9 and TRBJ2-1, is DSGVTQTPKHLITATGQRVTLRCSPRSGDLSVYWYQQSLDQGLQFLIQYYNGEERAKGNILERFSAQQFPDLHSELNLSSLELGDSALYFCASSVASAPSYNEQFFGPGTRLTVL.

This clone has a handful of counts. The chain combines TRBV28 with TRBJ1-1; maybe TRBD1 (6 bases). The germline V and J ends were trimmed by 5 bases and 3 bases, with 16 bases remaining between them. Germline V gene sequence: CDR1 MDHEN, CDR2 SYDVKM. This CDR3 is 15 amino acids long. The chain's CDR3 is CASSPGSGAYTEAFF. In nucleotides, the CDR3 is TGTGCCAGCAGTCCTGGATCAGGGGCCTACACTGAAGCTTTCTTT. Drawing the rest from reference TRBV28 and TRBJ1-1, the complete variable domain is DVKVTQSSRYLVKRTGEKVFLECVQDMDHENMFWYRQDPGLGLRLIYFSYDVKMKEKGDIPEGYSVSREKKERFSLILESASTNQTSMYLCASSPGSGAYTEAFFGQGTRLTVV.

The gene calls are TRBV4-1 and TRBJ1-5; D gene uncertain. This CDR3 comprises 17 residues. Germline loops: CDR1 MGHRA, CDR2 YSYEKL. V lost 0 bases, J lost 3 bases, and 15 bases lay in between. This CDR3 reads CASSQDPSHYFNQPQHF. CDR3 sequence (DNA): TGCGCCAGCAGCCAAGATCCCTCCCATTACTTCAATCAGCCCCAGCATTTT.

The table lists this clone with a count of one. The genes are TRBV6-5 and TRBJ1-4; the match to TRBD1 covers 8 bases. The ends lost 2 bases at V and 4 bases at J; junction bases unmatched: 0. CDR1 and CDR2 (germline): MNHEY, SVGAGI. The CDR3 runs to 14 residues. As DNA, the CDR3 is TGTGCCAGCAGTTACGACAGGGGTAATGAAAAACTGTTTTTT. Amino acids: CASSYDRGNEKLFF.

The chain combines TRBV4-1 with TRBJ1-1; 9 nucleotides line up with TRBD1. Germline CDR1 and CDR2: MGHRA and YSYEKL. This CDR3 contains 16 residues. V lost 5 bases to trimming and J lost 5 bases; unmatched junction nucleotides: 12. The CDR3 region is CASSSGTGLIRTEAFF. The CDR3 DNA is TGCGCCAGCAGCTCGGGGACAGGGCTAATACGGACTGAAGCTTTCTTT.

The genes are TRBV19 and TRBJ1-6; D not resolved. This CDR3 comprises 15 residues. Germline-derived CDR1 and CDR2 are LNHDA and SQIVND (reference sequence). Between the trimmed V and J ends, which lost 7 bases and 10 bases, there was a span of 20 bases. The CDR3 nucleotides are TGTGCCAGTACCCCCCGGTTTTCGGGCGGGTCACCCCTCCACTTT. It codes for CASTPRFSGGSPLHF.

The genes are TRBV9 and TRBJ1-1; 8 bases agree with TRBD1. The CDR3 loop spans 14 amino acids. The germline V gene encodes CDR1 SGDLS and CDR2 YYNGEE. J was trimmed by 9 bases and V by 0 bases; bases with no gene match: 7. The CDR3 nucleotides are TGTGCCAGCAGCGTAGCTACCGGGGACAGGAAAGCTTTCTTT. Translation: CASSVATGDRKAFF.

The CDR3 region is CASSPSGSLSYEQYF. The CDR3 region has the DNA TGTGCCAGCAGCCCCAGCGGGAGCCTCTCCTACGAGCAGTACTTC. The rearrangement links TRBV9 to TRBJ2-7; 8 nucleotides align to TRBD2. This CDR3 region has 15 residues. CDR1 and CDR2 from the germline V gene are SGDLS and YYNGEE. V dropped 4 bases and J dropped 0; count of bases not matched to a gene: 6.

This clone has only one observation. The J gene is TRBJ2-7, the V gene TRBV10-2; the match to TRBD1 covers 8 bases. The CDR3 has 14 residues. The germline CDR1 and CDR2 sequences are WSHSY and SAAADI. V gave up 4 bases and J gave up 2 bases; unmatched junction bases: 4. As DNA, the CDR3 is TGCGCCAGCAGTGGACAGGGGAAAACCTACGAGCAGTACTTC. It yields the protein CASSGQGKTYEQYF.

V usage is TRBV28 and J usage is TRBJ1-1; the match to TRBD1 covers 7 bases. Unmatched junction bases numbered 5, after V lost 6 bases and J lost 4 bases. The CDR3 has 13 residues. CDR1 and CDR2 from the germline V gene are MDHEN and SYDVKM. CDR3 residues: CASRYRGGTEAFF. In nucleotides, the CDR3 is TGTGCCAGCAGGTACAGGGGAGGCACTGAAGCTTTCTTT.

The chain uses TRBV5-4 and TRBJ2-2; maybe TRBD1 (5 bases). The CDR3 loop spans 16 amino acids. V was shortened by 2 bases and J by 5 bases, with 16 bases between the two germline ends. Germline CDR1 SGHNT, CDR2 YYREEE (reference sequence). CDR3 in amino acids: CASSLGQGGRTGELFF. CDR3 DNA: TGTGCCAGCAGCTTAGGTCAGGGCGGACGGACCGGGGAGCTGTTTTTT.

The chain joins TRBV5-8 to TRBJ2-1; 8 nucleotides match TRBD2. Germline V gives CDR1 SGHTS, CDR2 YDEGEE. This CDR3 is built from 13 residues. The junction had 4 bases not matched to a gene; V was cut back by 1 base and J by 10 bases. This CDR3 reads CASSLREGWEQFF. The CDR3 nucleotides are TGTGCCAGCAGCTTGCGGGAGGGCTGGGAGCAGTTCTTC.

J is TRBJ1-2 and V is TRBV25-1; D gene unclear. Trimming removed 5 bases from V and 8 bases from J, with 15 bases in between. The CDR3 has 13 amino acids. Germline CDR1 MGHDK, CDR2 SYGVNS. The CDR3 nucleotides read TGTGCCAGCAGTCCAGAAGGGAGGAACGGCTACACCTTC. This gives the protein CASSPEGRNGYTF.

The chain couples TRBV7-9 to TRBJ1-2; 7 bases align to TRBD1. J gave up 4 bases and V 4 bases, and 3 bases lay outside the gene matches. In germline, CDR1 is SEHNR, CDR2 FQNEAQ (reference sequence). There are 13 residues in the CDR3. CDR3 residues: CASSSGQFYGYTF. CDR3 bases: TGTGCCAGCAGCTCGGGACAGTTCTATGGCTACACCTTC.

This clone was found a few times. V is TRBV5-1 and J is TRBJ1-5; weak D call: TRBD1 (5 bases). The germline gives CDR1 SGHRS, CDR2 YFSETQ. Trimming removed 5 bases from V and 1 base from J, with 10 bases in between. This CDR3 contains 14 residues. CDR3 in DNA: TGCGCCAGCAGTCAGGGTGAGAGCAATCAGCCCCAGCATTTT. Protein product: CASSQGESNQPQHF.

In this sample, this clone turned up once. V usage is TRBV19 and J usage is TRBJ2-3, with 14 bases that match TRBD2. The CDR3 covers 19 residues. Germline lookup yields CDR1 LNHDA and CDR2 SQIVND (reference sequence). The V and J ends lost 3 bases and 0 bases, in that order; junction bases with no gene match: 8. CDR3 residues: CASSIAGGLAGDSTDTQYF. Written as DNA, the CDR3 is TGTGCCAGTAGTATCGCCGGGGGACTAGCGGGAGATAGCACAGATACGCAGTATTTT.

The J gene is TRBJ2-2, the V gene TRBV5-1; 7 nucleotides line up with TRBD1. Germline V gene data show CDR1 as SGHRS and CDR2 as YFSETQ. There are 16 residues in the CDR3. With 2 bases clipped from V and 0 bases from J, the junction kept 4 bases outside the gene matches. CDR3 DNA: TGCGCCAGCAGCTTCCAGACAGGGTCGAACACCGGGGAGCTGTTTTTT. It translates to CASSFQTGSNTGELFF.